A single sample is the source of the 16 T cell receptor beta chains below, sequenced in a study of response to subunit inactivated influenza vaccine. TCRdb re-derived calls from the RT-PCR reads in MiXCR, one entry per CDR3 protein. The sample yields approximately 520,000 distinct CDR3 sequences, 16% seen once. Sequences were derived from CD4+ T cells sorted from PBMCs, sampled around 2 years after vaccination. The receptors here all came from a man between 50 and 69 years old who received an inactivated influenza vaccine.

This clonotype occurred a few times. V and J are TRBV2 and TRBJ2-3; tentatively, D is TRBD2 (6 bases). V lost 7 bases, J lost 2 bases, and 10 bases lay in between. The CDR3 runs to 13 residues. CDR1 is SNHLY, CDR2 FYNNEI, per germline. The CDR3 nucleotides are TGTGCCAGCAAAAGGGGACTCACAGATACGCAGTATTTT. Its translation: CASKRGLTDTQYF.

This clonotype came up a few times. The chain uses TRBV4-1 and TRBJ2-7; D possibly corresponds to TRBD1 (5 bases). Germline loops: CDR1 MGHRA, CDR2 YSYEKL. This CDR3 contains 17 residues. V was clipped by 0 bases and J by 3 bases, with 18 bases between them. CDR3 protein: CASSQEIYKDTNYEQYF. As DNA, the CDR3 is TGCGCCAGCAGCCAAGAAATTTATAAGGACACCAACTACGAGCAGTACTTC.

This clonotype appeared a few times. For the CDR3, the DNA is TGTGCCAGCAGCTTGAATAGGGATGAGCAGTTCTTC. This encodes CASSLNRDEQFF. The chain uses TRBV5-5 and TRBJ2-1; D gene uncertain. The CDR3 is made up of 12 amino acids. Germline CDR1 and CDR2: SGHKS and YYEKEE (reference sequence). V dropped 1 base and J dropped 8 bases, with 7 bases sitting between them. The whole variable domain, filled in from reference TRBV5-5 and TRBJ2-1, reads DAGVTQSPTHLIKTRGQQVTLRCSPISGHKSVSWYQQVLGQGPQFIFQYYEKEERGRGNFPDRFSARQFPNYSSELNVNALLLGDSALYLCASSLNRDEQFFGPGTRLTVL.

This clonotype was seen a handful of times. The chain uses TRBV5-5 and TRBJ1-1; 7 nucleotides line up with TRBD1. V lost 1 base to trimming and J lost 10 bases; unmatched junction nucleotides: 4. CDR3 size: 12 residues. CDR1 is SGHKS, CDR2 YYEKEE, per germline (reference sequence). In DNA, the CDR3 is TGTGCCAGCAGCTTGCCGACAGGGTTAGCTTTCTTT. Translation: CASSLPTGLAFF.

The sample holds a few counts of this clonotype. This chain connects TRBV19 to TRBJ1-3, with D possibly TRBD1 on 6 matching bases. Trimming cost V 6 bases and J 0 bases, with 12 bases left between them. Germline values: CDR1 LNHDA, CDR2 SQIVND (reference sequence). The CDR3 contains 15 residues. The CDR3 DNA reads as TGTGCCAGTAGCAGAATGGACAGCTCTGGAAACACCATATATTTT. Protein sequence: CASSRMDSSGNTIYF.

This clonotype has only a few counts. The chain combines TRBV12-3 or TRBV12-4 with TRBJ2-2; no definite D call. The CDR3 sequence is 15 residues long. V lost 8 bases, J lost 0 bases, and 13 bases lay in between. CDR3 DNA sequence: TGTGCCAGCTTACTGACTGGAACGAACACCGGGGAGCTGTTTTTT. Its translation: CASLLTGTNTGELFF.

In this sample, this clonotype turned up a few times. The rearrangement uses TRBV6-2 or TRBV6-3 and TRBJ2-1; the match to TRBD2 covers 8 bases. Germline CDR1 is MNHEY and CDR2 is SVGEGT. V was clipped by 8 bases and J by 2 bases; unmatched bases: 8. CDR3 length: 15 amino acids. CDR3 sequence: CASLFRGGPYNEQFF. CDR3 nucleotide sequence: TGTGCCAGCCTATTTCGGGGGGGCCCCTACAATGAGCAGTTCTTC.

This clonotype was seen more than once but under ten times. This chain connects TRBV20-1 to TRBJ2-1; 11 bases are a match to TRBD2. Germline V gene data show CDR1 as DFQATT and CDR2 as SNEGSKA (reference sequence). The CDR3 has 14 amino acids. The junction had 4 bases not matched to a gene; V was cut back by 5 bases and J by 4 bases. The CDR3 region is CSAASGGPYNEQFF. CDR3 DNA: TGCAGTGCTGCTAGCGGGGGGCCGTACAATGAGCAGTTCTTC.

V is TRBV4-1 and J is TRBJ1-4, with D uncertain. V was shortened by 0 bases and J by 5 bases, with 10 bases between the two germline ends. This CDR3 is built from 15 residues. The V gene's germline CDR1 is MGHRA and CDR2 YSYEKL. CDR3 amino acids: CASSQEAGRNEKLFF. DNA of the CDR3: TGCGCCAGCAGCCAAGAAGCCGGAAGGAATGAAAAACTGTTTTTT.

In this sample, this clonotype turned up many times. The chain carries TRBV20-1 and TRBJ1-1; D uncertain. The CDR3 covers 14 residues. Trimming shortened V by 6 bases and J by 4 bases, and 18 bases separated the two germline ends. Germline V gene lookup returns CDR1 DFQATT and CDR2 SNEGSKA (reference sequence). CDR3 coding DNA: TGCAGTGCCCCTGGTCCTGGAACGACCACTGAAGCTTTCTTT. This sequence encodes CSAPGPGTTTEAFF.

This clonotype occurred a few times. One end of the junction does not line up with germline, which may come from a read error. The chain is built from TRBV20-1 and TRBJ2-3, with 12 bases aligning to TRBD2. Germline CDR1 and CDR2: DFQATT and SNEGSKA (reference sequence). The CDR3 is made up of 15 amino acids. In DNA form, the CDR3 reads TGCAGTGCCAGAGGACTAGCGGGGACGGGGGATACGCAGTATTTT. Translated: CSARGLAGTGDTQYF.

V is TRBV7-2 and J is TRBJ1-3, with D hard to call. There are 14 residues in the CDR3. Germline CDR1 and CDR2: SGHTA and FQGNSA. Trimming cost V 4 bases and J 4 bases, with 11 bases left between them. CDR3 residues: CASSSQTRGNTIYF. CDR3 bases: TGTGCCAGCAGCTCACAGACCCGAGGAAACACCATATATTTT.

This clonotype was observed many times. The CDR3 here is CASSQDGGGPNEQFF. For the CDR3, the DNA is TGCGCCAGCAGCCAAGACGGAGGAGGACCTAATGAGCAGTTCTTC. The chain uses TRBV4-1 and TRBJ2-1; a possible D gene is TRBD2 (5 bases). V lost 0 bases and J lost 7, with 13 bases in between. The CDR3 runs to 15 residues. CDR1 is MGHRA, CDR2 YSYEKL, per germline.

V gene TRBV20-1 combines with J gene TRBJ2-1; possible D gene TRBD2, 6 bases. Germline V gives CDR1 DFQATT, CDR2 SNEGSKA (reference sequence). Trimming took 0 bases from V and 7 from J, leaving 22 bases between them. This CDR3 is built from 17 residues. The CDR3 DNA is TGCAGTGCTAGAGATTGGAGGGAACTGGCCTTAAGGAATGAGCAGTTCTTC. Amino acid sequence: CSARDWRELALRNEQFF.

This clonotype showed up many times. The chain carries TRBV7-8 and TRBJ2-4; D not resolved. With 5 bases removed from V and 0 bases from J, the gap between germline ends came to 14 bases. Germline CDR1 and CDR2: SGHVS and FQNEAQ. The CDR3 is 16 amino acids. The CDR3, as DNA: TGTGCCAGCAGCCCCTGGATGGACCTAGCCAAAAACATTCAGTACTTC. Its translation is CASSPWMDLAKNIQYF. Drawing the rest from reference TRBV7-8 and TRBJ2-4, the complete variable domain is GAGVSQSPRYKVAKRGQDVALRCDPISGHVSLFWYQQALGQGPEFLTYFQNEAQLDKSGLPSDRFFAERPEGSVSTLKIQRTQQEDSAVYLCASSPWMDLAKNIQYFGAGTRLSVL.

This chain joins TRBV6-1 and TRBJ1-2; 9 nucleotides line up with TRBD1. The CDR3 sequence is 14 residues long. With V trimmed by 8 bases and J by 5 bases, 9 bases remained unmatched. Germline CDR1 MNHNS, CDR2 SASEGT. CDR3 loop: CASCKTGTGYGYTF. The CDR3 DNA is TGTGCCAGCTGCAAGACCGGGACAGGGTATGGCTACACCTTC.